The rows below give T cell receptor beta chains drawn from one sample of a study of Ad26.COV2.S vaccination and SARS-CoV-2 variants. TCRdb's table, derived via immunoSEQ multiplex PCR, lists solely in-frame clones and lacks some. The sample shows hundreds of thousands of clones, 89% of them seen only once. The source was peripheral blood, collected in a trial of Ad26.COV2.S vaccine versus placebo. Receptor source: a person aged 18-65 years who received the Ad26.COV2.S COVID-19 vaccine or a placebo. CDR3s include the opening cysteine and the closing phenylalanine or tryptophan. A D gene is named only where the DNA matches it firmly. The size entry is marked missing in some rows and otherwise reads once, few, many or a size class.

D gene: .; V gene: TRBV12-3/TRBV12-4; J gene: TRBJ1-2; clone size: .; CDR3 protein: CASSFSFYGYTF; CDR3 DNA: TGTGCCAGCAGTTTCTCGTTTTATGGCTACACCTTC
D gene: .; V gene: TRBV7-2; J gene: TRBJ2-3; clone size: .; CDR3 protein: CASSTFTDTQYF; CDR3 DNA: TGTGCCAGCAGCACCTTCACAGATACGCAGTATTTT
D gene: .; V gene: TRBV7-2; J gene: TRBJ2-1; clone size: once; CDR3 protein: CASSLANSALRLGQFF; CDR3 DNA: TGTGCCAGCAGCTTAGCTAATAGCGCCTTAAGGCTTGGGCAGTTCTTC
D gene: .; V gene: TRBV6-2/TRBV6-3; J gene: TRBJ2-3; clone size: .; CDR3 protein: CASSMASVTDTQYF; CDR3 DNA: TGTGCCAGCAGTATGGCATCTGTCACAGATACGCAGTATTTT
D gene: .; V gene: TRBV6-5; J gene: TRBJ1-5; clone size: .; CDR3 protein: CASSYSSYQPQHF; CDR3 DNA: TGTGCCAGCAGTTACAGCTCCTATCAGCCCCAGCATTTT
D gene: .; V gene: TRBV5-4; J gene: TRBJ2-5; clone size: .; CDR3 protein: CASSPGGPETQYF; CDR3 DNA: TGTGCCAGCAGCCCTGGGGGACCTGAGACCCAGTACTTC
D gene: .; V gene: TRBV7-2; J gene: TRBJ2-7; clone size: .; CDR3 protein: CASSIAESSYEQYF; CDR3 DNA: TGTGCCAGCTCTATAGCGGAGAGCTCCTACGAGCAGTACTTC
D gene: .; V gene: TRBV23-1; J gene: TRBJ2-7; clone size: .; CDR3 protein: CASSRPGPSSYEQYF; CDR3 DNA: TGCGCCAGCAGTCGCCCAGGCCCCAGCTCCTACGAGCAGTACTTC
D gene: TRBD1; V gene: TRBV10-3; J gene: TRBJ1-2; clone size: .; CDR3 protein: CATTGTGYGYTF; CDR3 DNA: TGTGCCACCACGGGGACAGGATATGGCTACACCTTC
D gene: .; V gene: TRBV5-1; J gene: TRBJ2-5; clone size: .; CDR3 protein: CASSLIQGSIQETQYF; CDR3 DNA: TGCGCCAGCAGCTTAATTCAGGGGAGCATCCAAGAGACCCAGTACTTC
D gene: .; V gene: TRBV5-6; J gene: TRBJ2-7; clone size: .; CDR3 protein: CASSGASSEQYF; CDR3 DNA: TGTGCCAGCAGCGGGGCTAGCTCCGAGCAGTACTTC
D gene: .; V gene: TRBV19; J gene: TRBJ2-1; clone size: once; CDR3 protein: CASSIVFRGGTYNEQFF; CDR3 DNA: TGTGCCAGTAGTATAGTGTTCAGGGGTGGTACCTACAATGAGCAGTTCTTC
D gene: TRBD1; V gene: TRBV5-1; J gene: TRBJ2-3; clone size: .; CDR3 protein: CASSSTGSGTDTQYF; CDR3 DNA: TGCGCCAGCAGCTCGACAGGGTCTGGCACAGATACGCAGTATTTT
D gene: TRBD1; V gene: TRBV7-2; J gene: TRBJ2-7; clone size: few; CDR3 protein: CASSLEGQGSEQYF; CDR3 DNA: TGTGCCAGCAGCTTAGAGGGACAGGGGAGCGAGCAGTACTTC
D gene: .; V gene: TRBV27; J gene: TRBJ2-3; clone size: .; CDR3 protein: CASSLRGMSSTDTQYF; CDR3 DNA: TGTGCCAGCAGTTTACGCGGGATGTCTAGCACAGATACGCAGTATTTT
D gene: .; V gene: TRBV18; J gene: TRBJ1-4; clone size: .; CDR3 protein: CASSPNPAANEKLFF; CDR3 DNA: TGTGCCAGCTCACCAAACCCGGCGGCTAATGAAAAACTGTTTTTT
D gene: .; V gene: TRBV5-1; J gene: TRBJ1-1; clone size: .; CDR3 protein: CASSQVGTEAFF; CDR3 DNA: TGCGCCAGCAGCCAGGTTGGCACTGAAGCTTTCTTT
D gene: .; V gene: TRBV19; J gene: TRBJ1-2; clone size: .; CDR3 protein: CASSTDRTASYGYTF; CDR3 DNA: TGTGCCAGTAGTACAGACAGGACAGCGAGCTATGGCTACACCTTC
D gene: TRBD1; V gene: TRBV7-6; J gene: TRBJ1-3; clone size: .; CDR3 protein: CASSFGQGGGNTIYF; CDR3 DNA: TGTGCCAGCAGCTTCGGACAGGGAGGTGGAAACACCATATATTTT
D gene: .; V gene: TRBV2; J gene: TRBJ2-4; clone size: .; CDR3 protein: CASILEAKNIQYF; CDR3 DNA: TGTGCCAGCATCCTGGAAGCCAAAAACATTCAGTACTTC
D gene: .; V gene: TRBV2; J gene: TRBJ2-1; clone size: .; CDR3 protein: CASSLDYNEQFF; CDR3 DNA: TGTGCCAGCAGTCTTGACTACAATGAGCAGTTCTTC
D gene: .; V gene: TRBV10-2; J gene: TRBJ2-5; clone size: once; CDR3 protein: CASSDNQGSLETQYF; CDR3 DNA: TGCGCCAGCAGTGACAATCAGGGTAGTTTAGAGACCCAGTACTTC
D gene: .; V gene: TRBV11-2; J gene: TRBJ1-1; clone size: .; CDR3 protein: CASSLGGGYEAFF; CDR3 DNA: TGTGCCAGCAGCTTAGGAGGAGGGTATGAAGCTTTCTTT
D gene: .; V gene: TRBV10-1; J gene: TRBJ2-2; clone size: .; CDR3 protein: CASSTGTPGSGELFF; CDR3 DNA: TGCGCCAGCTCCACCGGGACTCCAGGGTCCGGGGAGCTGTTTTTT
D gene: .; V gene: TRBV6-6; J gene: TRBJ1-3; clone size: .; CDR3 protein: CASSRTLWQTSGNTIYF; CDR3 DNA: TGTGCCAGCAGCCGAACTCTCTGGCAGACCTCTGGAAACACCATATATTTT
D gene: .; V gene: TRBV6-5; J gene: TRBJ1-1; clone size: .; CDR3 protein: CASRRSGNTEAFF; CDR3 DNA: TGTGCCAGCAGGAGGAGTGGGAACACTGAAGCTTTCTTT
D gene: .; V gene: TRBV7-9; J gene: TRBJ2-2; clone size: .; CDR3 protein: CASSFLSNTGELFF; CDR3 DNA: TGTGCCAGCAGCTTTCTCTCGAACACCGGGGAGCTGTTTTTT
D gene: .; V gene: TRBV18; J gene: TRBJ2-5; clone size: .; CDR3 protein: CASSPRGGETQYF; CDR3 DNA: TGTGCCAGCTCACCAAGGGGAGGCGAGACCCAGTACTTC
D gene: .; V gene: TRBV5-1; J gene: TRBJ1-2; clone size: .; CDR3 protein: CASSLEGGLTNYGYTF; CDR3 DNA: TGCGCCAGCAGCTTGGAAGGTGGTCTAACCAACTATGGCTACACCTTC
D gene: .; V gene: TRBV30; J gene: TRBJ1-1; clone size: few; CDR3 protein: CAWSAVPEAFF; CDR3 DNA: TGTGCCTGGAGTGCGGTGCCTGAAGCTTTCTTT
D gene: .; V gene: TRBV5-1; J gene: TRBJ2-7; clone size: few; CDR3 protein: CASSQGRTYEQYF; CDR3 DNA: TGCGCCAGCAGCCAGGGACGGACCTACGAGCAGTACTTC
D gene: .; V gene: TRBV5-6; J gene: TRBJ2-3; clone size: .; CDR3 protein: CASSLGGGVTDTQYF; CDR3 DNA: TGTGCCAGCAGCTTGGGGGGCGGGGTTACAGATACGCAGTATTTT
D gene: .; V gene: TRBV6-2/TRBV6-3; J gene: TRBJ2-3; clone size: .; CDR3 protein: CASSWDMTSTDTQYF; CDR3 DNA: TGTGCCAGCAGCTGGGACATGACTAGCACAGATACGCAGTATTTT
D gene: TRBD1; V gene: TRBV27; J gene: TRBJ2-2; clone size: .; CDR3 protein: CASSFLWTGRELFF; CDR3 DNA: TGTGCCAGCAGTTTTCTCTGGACAGGGAGGGAGCTGTTTTTT
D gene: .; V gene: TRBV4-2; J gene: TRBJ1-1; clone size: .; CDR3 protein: CASSPPGRHTEAFF; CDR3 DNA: TGTGCCAGCAGCCCCCCGGGGAGGCACACTGAAGCTTTCTTT
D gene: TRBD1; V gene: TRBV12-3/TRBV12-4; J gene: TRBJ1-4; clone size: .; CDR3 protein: CASKGTGGEKLFF; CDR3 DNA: TGTGCCAGCAAAGGGACAGGGGGTGAAAAACTGTTTTTT
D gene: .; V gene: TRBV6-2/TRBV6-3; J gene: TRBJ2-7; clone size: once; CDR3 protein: CASSYFPPEQYF; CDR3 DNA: TGTGCCAGCAGTTATTTCCCCCCCGAGCAGTACTTC
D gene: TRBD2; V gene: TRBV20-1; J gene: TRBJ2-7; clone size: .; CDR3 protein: CSASSSSGGLYEQYF; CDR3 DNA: TGCAGTGCTAGTTCCTCTAGCGGGGGCCTCTACGAGCAGTACTTC
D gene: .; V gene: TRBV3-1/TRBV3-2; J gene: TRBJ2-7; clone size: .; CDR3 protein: CASSQDCWDQYRSYEQYF; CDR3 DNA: TGTGCCAGCAGCCAAGATTGCTGGGACCAATACCGTTCCTACGAGCAGTACTTC
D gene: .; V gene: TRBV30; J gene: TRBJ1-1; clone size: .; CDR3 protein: CAWSVHGTEAFF; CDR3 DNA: TGTGCCTGGAGTGTACACGGGACTGAAGCTTTCTTT
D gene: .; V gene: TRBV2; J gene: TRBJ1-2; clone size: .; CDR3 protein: CASSGGRIRWGGYTF; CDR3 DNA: TGTGCCAGCAGTGGCGGGCGGATTAGATGGGGTGGCTACACCTTC
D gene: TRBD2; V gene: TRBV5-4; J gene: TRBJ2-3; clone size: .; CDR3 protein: CASSLESSSGMSADTQYF; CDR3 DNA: TGTGCCAGCAGCTTGGAATCCTCTAGCGGTATGAGCGCGGATACGCAGTATTTT
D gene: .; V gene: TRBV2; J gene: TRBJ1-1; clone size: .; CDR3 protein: CASCTFFEAFF; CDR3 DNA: TGTGCCAGCTGCACCTTTTTCGAAGCTTTCTTT
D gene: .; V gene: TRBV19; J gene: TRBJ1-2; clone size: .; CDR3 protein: CASTPLPGAGADGYTF; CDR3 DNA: TGTGCCAGTACCCCCCTCCCCGGGGCAGGGGCGGATGGCTACACCTTC
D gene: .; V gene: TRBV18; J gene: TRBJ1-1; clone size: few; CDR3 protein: CASSPMNTEAFF; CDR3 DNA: TGTGCCAGCTCACCAATGAACACTGAAGCTTTCTTT
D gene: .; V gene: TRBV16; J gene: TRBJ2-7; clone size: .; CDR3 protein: CASSPDDRLKDEQYF; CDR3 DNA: TGTGCCAGCAGCCCGGACGACAGGCTAAAGGACGAGCAGTACTTC
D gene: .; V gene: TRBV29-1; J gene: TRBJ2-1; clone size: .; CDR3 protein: CSAGDNEQFF; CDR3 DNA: TGCAGCGCAGGGGACAATGAGCAGTTCTTC
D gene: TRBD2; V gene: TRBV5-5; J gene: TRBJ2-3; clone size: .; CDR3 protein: CASTKGGALTDTQYF; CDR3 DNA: TGTGCCAGCACCAAGGGAGGGGCACTCACAGATACGCAGTATTTT
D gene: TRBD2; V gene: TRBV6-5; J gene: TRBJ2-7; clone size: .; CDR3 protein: CASSTGGDSYEQYF; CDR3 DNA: TGTGCCAGCAGTACGGGGGGGGACTCCTACGAGCAGTACTTC
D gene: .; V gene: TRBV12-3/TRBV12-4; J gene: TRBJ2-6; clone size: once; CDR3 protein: CASSPVGANVLTF; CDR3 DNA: TGTGCCAGCAGTCCTGTTGGGGCCAACGTCCTGACTTTC
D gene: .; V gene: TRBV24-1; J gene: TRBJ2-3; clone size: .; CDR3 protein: CATAGQTDTQYF; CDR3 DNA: TGTGCCACCGCGGGGCAAACAGATACGCAGTATTTT
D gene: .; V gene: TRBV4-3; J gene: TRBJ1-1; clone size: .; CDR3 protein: CASSSRRGRGRDTEAFF; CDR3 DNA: TGCGCCAGCAGCAGCAGACGCGGCCGGGGCCGGGACACTGAAGCTTTCTTT